The text below deals with one T cell receptor (beta chain). Its antigen is not known. Building the TCR beta libraries relied on iRepertoire HTBI primers, and CDR3 regions underwent Arm-PCR. Original data processing: The samples included 60 to 65 TRBV and some 14 TRBJ segments. From the multiplex PCR reads, TCRdb called clonotypes with MiXCR, one entry per CDR3 protein. Here the V and J calls rest on TCRdb's processing, not on the authors' analysis. The table shows more than 350,000 distinct CDR3 sequences, with approximately 22% occurring only once. V gave up 2 bases and J gave up 3 bases, with 8 bases separating them. The CDR3 is made up of 13 amino acids. The germline V gene encodes CDR1 KGHSH and CDR2 LQKENI. The data were taken from a study of regulatory T cells in long-lasting Graves disease. Study-wide findings and caveats: Under persistent disease, TRBV28, TRBJ1-2 and TRBJ2-5 were used preferentially.

Described time point: persistent/refractory GD, antithyroid drugs over 5 years with positive TRAb. Following extraction of RNA from PBMCs, that RNA was used to make the TCR library. The input for sequencing was peripheral blood mononuclear cells (PBMCs), taken when the disease was refractory, from a patient treated with antithyroid drugs. The clonotype was recovered from a female donor with Graves disease. This chain uses TRBV18 with TRBJ2-7, with unresolved D. CDR3 bases: TGTGCCAGCTCACCAAACGCCCTCTACGAGCAGTACTTC. It codes for CASSPNALYEQYF.